Reported below is one TCR beta chain. The antigen remains unidentified. Next came a second PCR, run for about 7 to 12 cycles, which used a sample-barcoded 5' primer along with a J-beta primer mix. MiXCR, applied by TCRdb to the 5' RACE reads, yields one record per CDR3 protein. The sample has 500,000 to 600,000 distinct CDR3 sequences; approximately 27% are singletons. This sample stems from a study of blood T cells in healthy people across ages. The CDR3 loop spans 15 amino acids. Germline values: CDR1 SGHTA, CDR2 FQGNSA. Between the trimmed V and J ends, which lost 2 bases and 0 bases, there was a span of 8 bases. Study findings and constraints: The study found more naive CD4+ cells and higher diversity in long-lived than aged donors.

Extraction yielded at least 5.5 micrograms of total RNA per sample. Material for sequencing was blood. This clonotype originated in a woman in her sixties or seventies in good health. The chain links TRBV7-2 to TRBJ2-1; D is perhaps TRBD1 (6 bases). DNA of the CDR3: TGTGCCAGCAGCTTAAACAGGGCCTCCTACAATGAGCAGTTCTTC. Encoded protein: CASSLNRASYNEQFF.